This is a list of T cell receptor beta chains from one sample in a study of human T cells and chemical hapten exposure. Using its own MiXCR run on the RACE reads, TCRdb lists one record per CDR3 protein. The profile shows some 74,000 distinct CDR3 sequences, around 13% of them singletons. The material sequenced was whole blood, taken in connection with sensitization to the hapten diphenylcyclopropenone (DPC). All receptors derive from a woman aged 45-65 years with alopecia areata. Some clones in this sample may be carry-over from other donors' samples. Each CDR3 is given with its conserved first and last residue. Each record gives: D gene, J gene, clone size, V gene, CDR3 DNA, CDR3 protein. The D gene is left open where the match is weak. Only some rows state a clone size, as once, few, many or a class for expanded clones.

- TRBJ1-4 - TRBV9 TGTGCCAGCAGCGTAGGGCGTCAGCAGAATGAAAAACTGTTTTTT CASSVGRQQNEKLFF
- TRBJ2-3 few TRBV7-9 TGTGCCAGCAGCTTACCCCCCAGGACAGATACGCAGTATTTT CASSLPPRTDTQYF
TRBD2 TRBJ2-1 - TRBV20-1 TGCAGTGCGAGAACCGGGACTAGCGGGAGAGGCGCCTACAATGAGCAGTTCTTC CSARTGTSGRGAYNEQFF
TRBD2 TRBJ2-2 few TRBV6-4 TGTGCCAGCAGTGTCCTAGCGGGAGCCACCGGGGAGCTGTTTTTT CASSVLAGATGELFF
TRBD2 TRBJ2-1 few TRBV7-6 TGTGCCAGCAGCTTAACTAGCGGGAGTGTTTCCTACAATGAGCAGTTCTTC CASSLTSGSVSYNEQFF
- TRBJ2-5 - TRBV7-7 TGTGCCAGCAGCCCGGACCCGGGGGTCCAAGAGACCCAGTACTTC CASSPDPGVQETQYF
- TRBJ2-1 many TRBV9 TGTGCCAGCAGCGGCATCAGGGACCCGGCCGGCTCCTACAATGAGCAGTTCTTC CASSGIRDPAGSYNEQFF
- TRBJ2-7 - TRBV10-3 TGTGCCATCAGTCCTCTGGACAGTCCCCAGTACGAGCAGTACTTC CAISPLDSPQYEQYF
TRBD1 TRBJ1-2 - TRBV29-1 TGCAGCGTGGGGGACAGGGACTATGGCTACACCTTC CSVGDRDYGYTF
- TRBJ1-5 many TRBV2 TGTGCCAGCAGGCCCGCTTTGGCAGAGGGTTATCAGCCCCAGCATTTT CASRPALAEGYQPQHF
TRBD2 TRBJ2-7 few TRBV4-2 TGTGCCAGCAGCCCAGTCCGGGACTACTCCTACGAGCAGTACTTC CASSPVRDYSYEQYF
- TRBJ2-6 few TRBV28 TGTGCCAGCAAACCGGACAGCTCTGGGGCCAACGTCCTGACTTTC CASKPDSSGANVLTF
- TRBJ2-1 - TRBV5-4 TGTGCCAGCAGCTTGGATCCTAGTAATGAGCAGTTCTTC CASSLDPSNEQFF
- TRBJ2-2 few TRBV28 TGTGCCAGCAGTCCCCTCGTGGTCACCGGGGAGCTGTTTTTT CASSPLVVTGELFF
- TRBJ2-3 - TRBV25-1 TGTGCCAGCCGCTACCAAACCGGGGGAAGAGATACGCAGTATTTT CASRYQTGGRDTQYF
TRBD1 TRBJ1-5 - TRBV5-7 TGTGCCAGCAGCTATGGGACAGGTGGGAGCCAGCCCCAGCATTTT CASSYGTGGSQPQHF
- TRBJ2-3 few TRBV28 TGTGCCAGCAGTTATGGTAGCGGCCACACAGATACGCAGTATTTT CASSYGSGHTDTQYF
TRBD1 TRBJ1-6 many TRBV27 TGTGCCAGCAGTTTTGCAGGGGGCGGTTCACCCCTCCACTTT CASSFAGGGSPLHF
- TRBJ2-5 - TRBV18 TGTGCCAGCTCACCTGTACGTCGCGCGGAGACCCAGTACTTC CASSPVRRAETQYF
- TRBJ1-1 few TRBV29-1 TGCAGCGTTGAAGATAGGTGGGGAAGGAACACTGAAGCTTTCTTT CSVEDRWGRNTEAFF
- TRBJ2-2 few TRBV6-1 TGTGCCAGCAGACCAGCGGCTACCACCGGGGAGCTGTTTTTT CASRPAATTGELFF
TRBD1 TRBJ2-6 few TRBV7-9 TGTGCCAGCAGCCGACAGGGTCCTGGGGCCAACGTCCTGACTTTC CASSRQGPGANVLTF
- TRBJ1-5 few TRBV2 TGTGCCAGCAGTGAATCTCTGCTAAGCAATCAGCCCCAGCATTTT CASSESLLSNQPQHF
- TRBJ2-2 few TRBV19 TGTGCCAGTACGCGCAGGGGCGACACCGGGGAGCTGTTTTTT CASTRRGDTGELFF
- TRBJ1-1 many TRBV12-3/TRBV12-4 TGTGCCAGCAGACAGGAGACAGACACTGAAGCTTTCTTT CASRQETDTEAFF
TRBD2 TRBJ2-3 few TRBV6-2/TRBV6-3 TGTGCCAGCAGTTACGCGGCTAGCGGAGGGAGCACAGATACGCAGTATTTT CASSYAASGGSTDTQYF
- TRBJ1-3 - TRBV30 TGTGCCTGGGGGGGACGGCCGAACTCTGGAAACACCATATATTTT CAWGGRPNSGNTIYF
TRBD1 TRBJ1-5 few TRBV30 TGTGCCTGGAGTGTAGGGACAGGCGCTCAGCCCCAGCATTTT CAWSVGTGAQPQHF